Below, one TCR beta chain is given with its context. Its antigen is currently unknown. This sample is part of a study of Ad26.COV2.S vaccination and SARS-CoV-2 variants. As for the study in general: The Ad26.COV2.S arm of the COV1001 trial was where the donor was placed. The study gave Ad26.COV2.S intramuscularly, once or twice 56 days apart. Whole-study findings and limits: Whether participants received vaccine or placebo, their non-spike TCR breadth was similar.

Profiled with immunoSEQ multiplex PCR; TCRdb holds only in-frame clones, not every one. Of 400,000 or so clones in the sample, approximately 91% were seen once. Treatment noted: 15 to 20 received Ad26.COV2.S at low or high dose, single or two shots; about 5 received placebo; per-sample allocation not given. Sample collection was performed on day 63 after the first vaccine or placebo injection. Per the germline V gene, CDR1 is MNHEY and CDR2 is SVGEGT. The CDR3 totals 14 residues. Trimming pared 2 bases from V and 3 bases from J, leaving 11 bases between. The chain combines TRBV6-2 or TRBV6-3 with TRBJ2-7; D is perhaps TRBD1 (6 bases). The receptor comes from a person aged 18-65 years who received the Ad26.COV2.S COVID-19 vaccine or a placebo. The source was peripheral blood, collected in a trial of Ad26.COV2.S vaccine versus placebo. Here the CDR3 reads CASSYMGHYYEQYF. In nucleotides, the CDR3 is TGTGCCAGCAGTTACATGGGACATTACTACGAGCAGTACTTC.